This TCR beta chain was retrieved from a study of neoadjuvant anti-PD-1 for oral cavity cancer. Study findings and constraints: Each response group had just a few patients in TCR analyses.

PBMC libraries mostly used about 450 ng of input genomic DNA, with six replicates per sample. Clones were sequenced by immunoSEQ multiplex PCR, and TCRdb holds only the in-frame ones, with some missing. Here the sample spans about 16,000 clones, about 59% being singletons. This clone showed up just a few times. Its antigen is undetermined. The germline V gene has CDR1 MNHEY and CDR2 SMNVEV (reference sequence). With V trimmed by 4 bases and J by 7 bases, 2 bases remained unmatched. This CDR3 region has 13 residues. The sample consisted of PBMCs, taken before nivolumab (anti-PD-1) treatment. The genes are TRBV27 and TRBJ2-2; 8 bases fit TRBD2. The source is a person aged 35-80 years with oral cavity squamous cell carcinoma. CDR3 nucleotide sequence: TGTGCCAGCAGTTGGCGGGAGGTCGGGGAGCTGTTTTTT. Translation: CASSWREVGELFF.